This T cell receptor beta chain is from a study of shared T cell receptors in the human thymus. V dropped 0 bases and J dropped 2 bases, with 14 bases sitting between them. This CDR3 is built from 17 residues. Per germline, CDR1 MGHRA and CDR2 YSYEKL. In this sample, this clone turned up once. TCRdb keeps only in-frame clones here, not all; method: immunoSEQ multiplex PCR. This table has 500,000 to 750,000 clones, approximately 87% appearing once. This sample was also put to use in a study of human thymus T cells. That work contributes: Use of V and J genes seemed skewed within the thymic and blood repertoires. Related studies found that unrelated individuals share highly overlapping thymic repertoires.

The gene calls are TRBV4-1 and TRBJ2-1; D is possibly TRBD2 (6 bases). The sequence came from a boy younger than two with a congenital heart defect. Source material: thymocytes. The CDR3 loop is CASSQDRLALPYNEQFF. The CDR3 nucleotides read TGCGCCAGCAGCCAAGATAGGCTAGCGCTCCCCTACAATGAGCAGTTCTTC.